A single sample gave rise to the 9 T cell receptor beta chains below, sequenced in a study of human T cells and chemical hapten exposure (dated by TCRdb to about 2021). Read against the paper, the sample's time point label means: patch test 3, about 24 weeks after DPC sensitization. In light of the paper, this sample's treatment or condition label describes: therapeutic diphenylcyclopropenone sensitization with weekly scalp DPC. The method behind the library was RACE. TCRdb records NextSeq 500 as the sequencer. The raw public reads went through TCRdb reprocessing: fastp at Q25, MiXCR clone calling, in-frame beta chains kept. Duplicate CDR3 protein sequences are folded into a single record with the most common DNA and genes. Here the sample has 210,000 or so distinct CDR3 sequences; around a quarter occur a single time. Roughly 2.4% of the sample rests with the top ten. Sequenced here: whole blood, sampled in connection with sensitization to the hapten diphenylcyclopropenone (DPC). The receptors were sampled from a woman in her thirties or forties with alopecia areata. Some clones in this sample may be carry-over from other donors' samples.

This clonotype was recorded a few times. The rearrangement uses TRBV20-1 and TRBJ1-4; possible D gene TRBD1, 5 bases. V shed 0 bases and J shed 7 bases, with 12 bases lying between them. This CDR3 has 14 residues. CDR1 is DFQATT and CDR2 is SNEGSKA in the germline V gene (reference sequence). The CDR3 DNA reads TGCAGTGCTAGAGATCGGAGAGGGGTTGAAAAACTGTTTTTT. It encodes CSARDRRGVEKLFF.

This clonotype was picked up a small number of times. V usage is TRBV24-1 and J usage is TRBJ2-3; 12 bases are a match to TRBD1. The CDR3 has 15 amino acids. From germline, CDR1 is KGHDR and CDR2 SFDVKD. J was trimmed by 2 bases and V by 9 bases; bases with no gene match: 5. In DNA, the CDR3 is TGTGCCACCGGGGGACAGGGGGCAAACACAGATACGCAGTATTTT. It codes for CATGGQGANTDTQYF.

The table lists this clonotype with a count of one. V usage is TRBV24-1 and J usage is TRBJ2-5; TRBD2 is a possible D gene (6 bases). Deletions cut 1 base from V and 0 bases from J, with 8 bases between. This CDR3 comprises 15 residues. Germline CDR1 and CDR2: KGHDR and SFDVKD. CDR3 bases: TGTGCCACCAGTGATTTTAGCGGCAACCAAGAGACCCAGTACTTC. This sequence encodes CATSDFSGNQETQYF.

The chain combines TRBV27 with TRBJ2-5; D is possibly TRBD2 (5 bases). With 3 bases removed from V and 0 bases from J, the gap between germline ends came to 8 bases. Germline lookup yields CDR1 MNHEY and CDR2 SMNVEV (reference sequence). The CDR3 covers 14 residues. CDR3 nucleotides: TGTGCCAGCAGTTTCCTCGGGAACCAAGAGACCCAGTACTTC. It encodes CASSFLGNQETQYF.

This clonotype was picked up a small number of times. The chain uses TRBV12-3 or TRBV12-4 and TRBJ2-1, with unresolved D. Trimming removed 5 bases from V and 0 bases from J, with 11 bases in between. This CDR3 spans 15 amino acids. CDR3 sequence (DNA): TGTGCCAGCAGTGCCGGCCCGAGCTCCTACAATGAGCAGTTCTTC. This encodes CASSAGPSSYNEQFF.

This clonotype has a count of ten or more. This chain links TRBV4-1 with TRBJ2-6; a possible D gene is TRBD1 (5 bases). CDR1 is MGHRA and CDR2 is YSYEKL in the germline V gene. V was shortened by 4 bases and J by 4 bases, with 14 bases between the two germline ends. CDR3 length equals 16 residues. CDR3 nucleotide sequence: TGCGCCAGCAGCCGAGCAGGGCCCCGGGGGGCCAACGTCCTGACTTTC. It codes for CASSRAGPRGANVLTF.

This clonotype was counted only a few times. This sequence joins TRBV7-2 and TRBJ2-1; 10 bases agree with TRBD2. CDR1 and CDR2 from the germline V gene are SGHTA and FQGNSA. The CDR3 runs 16 residues. With V trimmed by 7 bases and J by 3 bases, 9 bases remained unmatched. CDR3 nucleotides: TGTGCCAGCACCTTGAGGGCTAGCGGGAGCTACAATGAGCAGTTCTTC. Amino acid sequence: CASTLRASGSYNEQFF.

This clonotype was seen a handful of times. This sequence joins TRBV28 and TRBJ2-7, with D perhaps TRBD2 (6 bases). CDR1 and CDR2 (germline): MDHEN, SYDVKM. The V gene lost 7 bases and the J gene lost 2 bases, with 15 bases spanning the gap. The CDR3 has 14 amino acids. CDR3 DNA: TGTGCCAGCATCCCTCGGGGGACCCCCTACGAGCAGTACTTC. This sequence encodes CASIPRGTPYEQYF.

V usage is TRBV28 and J usage is TRBJ1-2; D is perhaps TRBD1 (5 bases). V shed 2 bases and J shed 4 bases, with 11 bases lying between them. Germline CDR1 and CDR2: MDHEN and SYDVKM. The CDR3 has 14 residues. CDR3 in amino acids: CASSLGAGLYGYTF. The CDR3 nucleotides are TGTGCCAGCAGTTTAGGGGCAGGGCTCTATGGCTACACCTTC.